The T cell receptor (beta chain) under discussion was sequenced for a study of persistence of HIV-infected CD4 T cells. Sequencing used immunoSEQ version 4 in survey mode. Clones were read by immunoSEQ multiplex PCR, and TCRdb kept only the in-frame ones, dropping some. The table has under 25,000 clones, roughly 70% seen once; the top ten hold roughly 1.9%. As regards this clone: The antigen remains unidentified.

Looked up from germline, CDR1 is LGHDT and CDR2 is YNNKEL (reference sequence). The CDR3 has 14 amino acids. V lost 6 bases and J lost 2; bases outside the gene matches: 4. Overlapping HIV-1 Gag 15-mer peptides at 0.95 to 1 ug per peptide per mL were used. Sorting of responding CD4+ T cells relied on upregulated CD40 ligand together with CD69. The material sequenced was CD4+ T cells sorted from PBMCs after approximately 19-hour stimulation, taken from a patient who received antiretroviral therapy. This rearrangement joins TRBV3-1 (or the pseudogene TRBV3-2) to TRBJ2-7, with 10 positions matching TRBD1. This receptor was identified in an adult man with HIV who was CMV-seropositive. The CDR3 DNA reads TGTGCCAGCAGGGGACAGGGGCTAACCTACGAGCAGTACTTC. It translates to CASRGQGLTYEQYF.